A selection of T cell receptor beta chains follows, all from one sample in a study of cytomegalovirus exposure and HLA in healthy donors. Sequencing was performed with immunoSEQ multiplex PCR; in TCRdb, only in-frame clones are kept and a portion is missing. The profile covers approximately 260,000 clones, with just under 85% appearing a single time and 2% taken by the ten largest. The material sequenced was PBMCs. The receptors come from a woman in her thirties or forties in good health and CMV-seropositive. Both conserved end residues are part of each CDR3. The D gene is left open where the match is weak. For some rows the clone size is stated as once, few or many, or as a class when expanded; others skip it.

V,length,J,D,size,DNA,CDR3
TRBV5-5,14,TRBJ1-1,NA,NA,TGTGCCAGCATCATGAACAGGGTGGTCACTGAAGCTTTCTTT,CASIMNRVVTEAFF
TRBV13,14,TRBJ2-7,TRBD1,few,TGTGCCAGCAGCTTTTCCGGGACAGCCTACGAGCAGTACTTC,CASSFSGTAYEQYF
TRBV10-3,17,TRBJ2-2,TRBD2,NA,TGTGCCATCAGTGACGGGACTAGCGGGTCGGTCACCGGGGAGCTGTTTTTT,CAISDGTSGSVTGELFF
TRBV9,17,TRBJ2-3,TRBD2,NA,TGTGCCAGCAGCCCACGACTAGCGGGAGCGGGCACAGATACGCAGTATTTT,CASSPRLAGAGTDTQYF
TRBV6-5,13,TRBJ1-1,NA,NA,TGTGCCAGCAGTTACTCGATGAGGACTGAAGCTTTCTTT,CASSYSMRTEAFF
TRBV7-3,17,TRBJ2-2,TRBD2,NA,TGTGCCAGCAGCCCGCCGGGGACTAGCGGGGACACCGGGGAGCTGTTTTTT,CASSPPGTSGDTGELFF
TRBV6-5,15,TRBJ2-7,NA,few,TGTGCCAGCAGCGGGAGCTATTCACAGGGGACGGAGCAGTACTTC,CASSGSYSQGTEQYF
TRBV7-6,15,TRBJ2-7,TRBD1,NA,TGTGCCAGCAGCTCCGGCCAGGGGGCACCCTACGAGCAGTACTTC,CASSSGQGAPYEQYF
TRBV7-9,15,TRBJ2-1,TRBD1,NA,TGTGCCAGCAGCTCCCCCGGGACAGGGAACAATGAGCAGTTCTTC,CASSSPGTGNNEQFF
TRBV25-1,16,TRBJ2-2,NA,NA,TGTGCCAGCAGTGCAAATGGGATCGGGATCGTCGGGGAGCTGTTTTTT,CASSANGIGIVGELFF
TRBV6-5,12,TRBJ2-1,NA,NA,TGTGCCAGCACCTTCAGGGGAGGGGAGCAGTTCTTC,CASTFRGGEQFF
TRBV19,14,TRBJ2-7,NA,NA,TGTGCCAGTAGTATAGGAGGGGGACACTACGAGCAGTACTTC,CASSIGGGHYEQYF
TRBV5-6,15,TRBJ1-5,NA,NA,TGTGCCAGCAGCAAAGGGGGTTTCAGCAATCAGCCCCAGCATTTT,CASSKGGFSNQPQHF
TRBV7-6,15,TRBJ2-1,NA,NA,TGTGCCAGCAGCTTAACCAGCGGAAATTACAATGAGCAGTTCTTC,CASSLTSGNYNEQFF
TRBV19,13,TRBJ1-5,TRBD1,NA,TGTGCCAGTAGTTTGGGACAGGGTTCTCCCCAGCATTTT,CASSLGQGSPQHF
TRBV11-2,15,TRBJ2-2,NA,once,TGTGCCAGCAGCATAGGGCCAGGCAGCACCGGGGAGCTGTTTTTT,CASSIGPGSTGELFF
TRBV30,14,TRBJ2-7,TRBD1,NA,TGTGCCTGGATTTACAGGGGGCCCCTCTACGAGCAGTACTTC,CAWIYRGPLYEQYF
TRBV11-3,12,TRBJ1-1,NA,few,TGTGCCAGCAGCTACCAAACTGTGGAAGCTTTCTTT,CASSYQTVEAFF
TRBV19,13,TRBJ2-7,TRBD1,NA,TGTGCCAGTAGTACAACAGGGGGCTACGAGCAGTACTTC,CASSTTGGYEQYF
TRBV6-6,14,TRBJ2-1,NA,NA,TGTGCCAGCAGCAACGAGGCGGGGAACAATGAGCAGTTCTTC,CASSNEAGNNEQFF
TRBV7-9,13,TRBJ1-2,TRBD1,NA,TGTGCCAGCAGCAGGACAGGGGACTATGGCTACACCTTC,CASSRTGDYGYTF
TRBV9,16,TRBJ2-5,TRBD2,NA,TGTGCCAGCAGCGTCGGACTAGCGGGAGTTGGCGAGACCCAGTACTTC,CASSVGLAGVGETQYF
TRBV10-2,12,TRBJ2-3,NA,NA,TGCGCCAGCAGTGAGCGGGCAGATACGCAGTATTTT,CASSERADTQYF
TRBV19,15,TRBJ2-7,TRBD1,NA,TGTGCCAGTAGTACCCGTCTACAGGGGGTTTACGAGCAGTACTTC,CASSTRLQGVYEQYF
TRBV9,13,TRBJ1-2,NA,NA,TGTGCCAGCAGCGTCAGGGATAATTATGGCTACACCTTC,CASSVRDNYGYTF
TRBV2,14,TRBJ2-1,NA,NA,TGTGCCAGCAGTGAAGCGACTCAATCGTATGAGCAGTTCTTC,CASSEATQSYEQFF
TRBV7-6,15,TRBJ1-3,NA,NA,TGTGCCAGCAGCCTCAGGGGAGAGGCCGGAAACACCATATATTTT,CASSLRGEAGNTIYF
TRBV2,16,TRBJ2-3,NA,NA,TGTGCCAGCAGTGGAGTCGGGCGGGCATACACAGATACGCAGTATTTT,CASSGVGRAYTDTQYF
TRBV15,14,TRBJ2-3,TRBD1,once,TGTGCCATAGACAGGGGGCGCGATTCTGATACGCAGTATTTT,CAIDRGRDSDTQYF
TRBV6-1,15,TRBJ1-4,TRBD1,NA,TGTGCCAGCAGTGAATATAACAGGGGGGTTGAAAAACTGTTTTTT,CASSEYNRGVEKLFF
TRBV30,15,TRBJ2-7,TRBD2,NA,TGTGCCTGGAGTCCTTTAGCGGGAGTGTCCTACGAGCAGTACTTC,CAWSPLAGVSYEQYF
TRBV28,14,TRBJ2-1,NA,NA,TGTGCCAGCAGTTTACTAGCGCCCTACAATGAGCAGTTCTTC,CASSLLAPYNEQFF
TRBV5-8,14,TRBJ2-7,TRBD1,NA,TGTGCCAGCAGCTTGTGGGACAGGGGGTACGAGCAGTACTTC,CASSLWDRGYEQYF
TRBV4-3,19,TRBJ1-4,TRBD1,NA,TGCGCCAGCAGCCAAGATCTCGGACAGGGACCGGCAACTAATGAAAAACTGTTTTTT,CASSQDLGQGPATNEKLFF
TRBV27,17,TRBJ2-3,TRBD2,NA,TGTGCCAGCAGTCTACCCTCGACTAGCGGAAACACAGATACGCAGTATTTT,CASSLPSTSGNTDTQYF
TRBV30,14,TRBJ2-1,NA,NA,TGTGCCTGGAATGGGGGGTTATCCTACAATGAGCAGTTCTTC,CAWNGGLSYNEQFF
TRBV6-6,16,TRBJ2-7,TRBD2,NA,TGTGCCAGCAGTCCCTCCCTAGCGGGAGGGAAATACGAGCAGTACTTC,CASSPSLAGGKYEQYF
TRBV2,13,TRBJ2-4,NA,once,TGTGCCAGCAGTGAATCGATGGGCACTCCCATGTACTTC,CASSESMGTPMYF
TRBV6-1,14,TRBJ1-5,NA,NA,TGTGCCAGCAGTGCTACAGGGTGGGATCAGCCCCAGCATTTT,CASSATGWDQPQHF
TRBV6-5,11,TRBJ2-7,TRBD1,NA,TGTGCCACACGGCAGGGGGACGAGCAGTACTTC,CATRQGDEQYF
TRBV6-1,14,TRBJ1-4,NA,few,TGTGCCAGCAGACAGGGAGCAACTAATGAAAAACTGTTTTTT,CASRQGATNEKLFF
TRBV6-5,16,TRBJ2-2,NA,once,TGTGCCAGCAGTTACGGGGTGGGAGGCAACACCGGGGAGCTGTTTTTT,CASSYGVGGNTGELFF
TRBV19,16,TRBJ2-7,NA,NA,TGTGCCAGTAGCCTCATCGCGGACAACGGAGTCTACGAGCAGTACTTC,CASSLIADNGVYEQYF
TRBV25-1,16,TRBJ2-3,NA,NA,TGTGCCAGCAGTGAACCCCTTTTGGGAGATACAGATACGCAGTATTTT,CASSEPLLGDTDTQYF
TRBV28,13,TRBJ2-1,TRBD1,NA,TGTGCCAGCAGAAGGACAGGCGGCAATGAGCAGTTCTTC,CASRRTGGNEQFF
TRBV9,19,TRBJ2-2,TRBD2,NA,TGTGCCAGCAGCGTAGGTAATCAAGGAGGACTAGCCGGTACCGGGGAGCTGTTTTTT,CASSVGNQGGLAGTGELFF
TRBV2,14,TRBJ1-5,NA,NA,TGTGCCAGCAGTGAGAGGGTTATCAATCAGCCCCAGCATTTT,CASSERVINQPQHF
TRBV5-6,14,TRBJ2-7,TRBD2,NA,TGTGCCAGCCTCGTAGCGGGGAGCTCCTACGAGCAGTACTTC,CASLVAGSSYEQYF
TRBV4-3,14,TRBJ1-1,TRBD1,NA,TGCGCCAGCAGCCTAAACAGGGGGGTGACTGAAGCTTTCTTT,CASSLNRGVTEAFF
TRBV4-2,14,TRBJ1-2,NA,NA,TGTGCCAGCAGCCAAGAAGGAGGAAACTATGGCTACACCTTC,CASSQEGGNYGYTF
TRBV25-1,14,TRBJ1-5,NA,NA,TGTGCCAGCAGTGACCCGGTGAGCAATCAGCCCCAGCATTTT,CASSDPVSNQPQHF
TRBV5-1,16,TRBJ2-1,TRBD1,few,TGCGCCAGCAGCTTGGTCTTCGGGACAGGGAAAAATGAGCAGTTCTTC,CASSLVFGTGKNEQFF
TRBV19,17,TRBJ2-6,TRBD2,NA,TGTGCCAGTAGGATCCGGGGAGGGAGTGCTGGGGCCAACGTCCTGACTTTC,CASRIRGGSAGANVLTF